The T cell receptor (beta chain) under discussion was sequenced for a study of T cells in Graves' hyperthyroidism and ophthalmopathy. Turning to this clonotype: Its antigen is as yet unknown.

Regions amplified from RNA transcripts were the TCR beta CDR3 regions. The HTBI primer set was used in a first-round RT-PCR of the TCR CDR3. TCRdb processed the multiplex PCR reads anew with MiXCR; each CDR3 protein has one entry. Of 280,000 or so distinct CDR3 sequences in the sample, roughly 15% were seen once. General study findings and limits: Ophthalmopathy, which appeared later, was predicted by the model a median approximately 6.7 months before onset.

The CDR3 consists of 12 residues. V lost 2 bases and J 3 bases, leaving 8 bases between the germline ends. Germline CDR1 reads DFQATT; CDR2 reads SNEGSKA (reference sequence). The chain recombines TRBV20-1 with TRBJ2-7; D is possibly TRBD1 (6 bases). This sequence originates from a woman between 45 and 60 years old with Graves' hyperthyroidism that later progressed to Graves' ophthalmopathy. The sequencing sample was made of blood. The DNA of the CDR3 is TGCAGTGCTAGACCAGGGGACTACGAGCAGTACTTC. The encoded protein is CSARPGDYEQYF.